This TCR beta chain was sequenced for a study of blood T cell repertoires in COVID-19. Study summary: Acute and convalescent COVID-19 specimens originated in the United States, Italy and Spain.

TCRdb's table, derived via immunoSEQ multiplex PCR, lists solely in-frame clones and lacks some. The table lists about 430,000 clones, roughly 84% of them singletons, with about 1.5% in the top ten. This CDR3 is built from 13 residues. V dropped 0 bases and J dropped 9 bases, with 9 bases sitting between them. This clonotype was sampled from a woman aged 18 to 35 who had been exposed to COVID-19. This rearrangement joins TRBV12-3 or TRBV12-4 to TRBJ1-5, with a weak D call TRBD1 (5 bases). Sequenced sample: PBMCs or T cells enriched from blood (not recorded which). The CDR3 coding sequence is TGTGCCAGCAGTTTAGCGCAGGGTTCGCCCCAGCATTTT. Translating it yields CASSLAQGSPQHF.